The 16 T cell receptor beta chains given below trace back to one sample, sequenced in a study of blood T cells in healthy people across ages. It was with a sample-barcoded 5' primer and a J-beta primer mix that a second PCR of roughly 6 to 12 cycles was run. TCRdb reanalysed the 5' RACE reads using MiXCR and keeps one entry per CDR3 protein. The data show about 1.6 million distinct CDR3 sequences, roughly 30% seen once. Input material: blood. These receptors originate from a woman under 40 in good health.

A few counts support this clonotype. The CDR3 reads CASSYSRGLGEQFF. The CDR3, as DNA: TGTGCCAGCAGTTACTCGAGAGGGTTGGGTGAGCAGTTCTTC. This sequence joins TRBV6-5 and TRBJ2-1; D is possibly TRBD2 (5 bases). Trimming pared 0 bases from V and 9 bases from J, leaving 12 bases between. Germline loops: CDR1 MNHEY, CDR2 SVGAGI. The CDR3 consists of 14 residues.

This clonotype occurred once. The rearrangement links TRBV7-2 to TRBJ2-1; 8 bases agree with TRBD2. Germline trimming cut 3 bases from V and 15 bases from J; bases unmatched to any gene: 7. CDR3 length: 12 residues. Germline V gives CDR1 SGHTA, CDR2 FQGNSA. The CDR3 is CASSFGTSARFF. The DNA for the CDR3 is TGTGCCAGCAGCTTTGGGACTAGTGCTCGGTTCTTC.

This clonotype was observed a handful of times. The chain joins TRBV4-2 to TRBJ2-7; tentative D call: TRBD2 (5 bases). This CDR3 spans 16 amino acids. CDR1 and CDR2 (germline): LGHNA, YNFKEQ. V gave up 0 bases and J gave up 0 bases, with 12 bases separating them. CDR3 loop: CASSQEGSGDSYEQYF. The DNA for the CDR3 is TGTGCCAGCAGCCAAGAAGGATCCGGGGACTCCTACGAGCAGTACTTC.

This clonotype was detected a few times. V gene TRBV4-1 combines with J gene TRBJ2-2, with a weak D call TRBD1 (6 bases). V was shortened by 0 bases and J by 6 bases, with 17 bases between the two germline ends. This CDR3 comprises 17 residues. Looked up from germline, CDR1 is MGHRA and CDR2 is YSYEKL. CDR3 protein: CASSQEGGVGGSGELFF. In DNA form, the CDR3 reads TGCGCCAGCAGCCAAGAGGGTGGGGTTGGGGGCTCCGGGGAGCTGTTTTTT.

The gene calls are TRBV5-1 and TRBJ1-1; no definite D call. The germline CDR1 and CDR2 sequences are SGHRS and YFSETQ. This CDR3 is 13 amino acids long. V lost 8 bases, J lost 3 bases, and 14 bases lay in between. CDR3 nucleotide sequence: TGCGCCAGAAGTCAAGACGGGGACACTGAAGCTTTCTTT. This gives the protein CARSQDGDTEAFF.

The V gene is TRBV7-2, the J gene TRBJ2-1; D uncertain. Germline V gene lookup returns CDR1 SGHTA and CDR2 FQGNSA. The CDR3 contains 14 residues. Trimming cost V 4 bases and J 7 bases, with 14 bases left between them. CDR3 bases: TGTGCCAGCAGCTCCCAACCGGGCTGGAATGAGCAGTTCTTC. Its translation: CASSSQPGWNEQFF.

This clonotype was seen more than once but under ten times. This chain links TRBV12-3 or TRBV12-4 with TRBJ2-2, with 15 bases identical to TRBD2. This CDR3 contains 20 residues. V lost 5 bases to trimming and J lost 4 bases; unmatched junction nucleotides: 14. CDR3 sequence: CASSHRTSGGATWVTGELFF. The CDR3, as DNA: TGTGCCAGCAGTCACAGGACTAGCGGGGGGGCCACGTGGGTCACCGGGGAGCTGTTTTTT.

This chain joins TRBV9 and TRBJ2-7; perhaps TRBD2 as D (7 bases). The germline V gene encodes CDR1 SGDLS and CDR2 YYNGEE. The CDR3 contains 16 residues. V lost 3 bases, J lost 5 bases, and 21 bases lay in between. CDR3 amino acids: CASSAHPGRGANEQYF. The CDR3 region has the DNA TGTGCCAGCAGCGCGCACCCGGGACGGGGGGCTAACGAGCAGTACTTC.

This chain connects TRBV5-6 to TRBJ2-1; 9 bases fit TRBD2. The germline gives CDR1 SGHDT, CDR2 YYEEEE. V gave up 4 bases and J gave up 6 bases; unmatched junction bases: 8. The length of the CDR3 is 15 residues. CDR3 residues: CASSPSLRGGNEQFF. The CDR3 coding sequence is TGTGCCAGCAGCCCTTCTCTGCGGGGGGGCAATGAGCAGTTCTTC.

This clonotype has a handful of counts. CDR3: CASSIGTRPYEQYF. CDR3 DNA sequence: TGTGCCAGCAGTATCGGGACCCGGCCCTACGAGCAGTACTTC. This rearrangement joins TRBV27 to TRBJ2-7; the D call may be TRBD1 or TRBD2 (5 bases each). CDR1 and CDR2 (germline): MNHEY, SMNVEV (reference sequence). The CDR3 length is 14 residues. With 5 bases removed from V and 2 bases from J, the gap between germline ends came to 13 bases.

This clonotype has only a few counts. The V gene is TRBV24-1, the J gene TRBJ2-5; 8 bases are a match to TRBD1. Germline loops: CDR1 KGHDR, CDR2 SFDVKD. This CDR3 spans 15 amino acids. V dropped 3 bases and J dropped 1; count of bases not matched to a gene: 3. This chain's CDR3 is CATSDTGTGQETQYF. CDR3 bases: TGTGCCACCAGTGATACCGGGACAGGCCAAGAGACCCAGTACTTC.

This clonotype has a handful of counts. This rearrangement joins TRBV7-2 to TRBJ2-5; no firm D call. The CDR3 covers 13 residues. Trimming took 5 bases from V and 5 from J, leaving 12 bases between them. Per germline, CDR1 SGHTA and CDR2 FQGNSA. The DNA for the CDR3 is TGTGCCAGCAGCCCCTATTTGGGCGAGACCCAGTACTTC. It specifies CASSPYLGETQYF.

This clonotype was seen more than once but under ten times. The chain links TRBV20-1 to TRBJ2-7; 14 positions match TRBD2. The CDR3 totals 18 residues. In germline, CDR1 is DFQATT, CDR2 SNEGSKA (reference sequence). V shed 5 bases, J shed 6 bases, and the junction held 18 bases outside the gene matches. The CDR3 DNA is TGCAGTGCTCGTAGACCGGGACTAGCGGGAGTCGGAACCCTCGAGCAGTACTTC. Translated, it gives CSARRPGLAGVGTLEQYF.

The chain uses TRBV7-3 and TRBJ1-2; no definite D call. Germline V gene data show CDR1 as SGHTA and CDR2 as FQGTGA. CDR3 length: 15 residues. V lost 1 base to trimming and J lost 2 bases, with 11 bases between them. CDR3 in amino acids: CASSLKASKNYGYTF. CDR3 coding DNA: TGTGCCAGCAGCTTAAAAGCGTCCAAGAACTATGGCTACACCTTC.

This clonotype was counted once. Compared with germline, one end of the junction differs, possibly owing to a read error. V is TRBV3-1 and J is TRBJ2-3, with TRBD2 identical over 9 bases. This CDR3 region has 16 residues. The germline gives CDR1 LGHDT, CDR2 YNNKEL (reference sequence). CDR3 loop: CASSQEGGGAPDTQYF. CDR3 in DNA: TGCGCCAGCAGCCAAGAAGGCGGGGGGGCCCCAGATACGCAGTATTTT.

The rearrangement uses TRBV7-9 and TRBJ2-5; 11 nucleotides line up with TRBD2. The germline V gene encodes CDR1 SEHNR and CDR2 FQNEAQ (reference sequence). J was trimmed by 3 bases and V by 2 bases; bases with no gene match: 17. The CDR3 contains 20 residues. The CDR3 sequence is CASSLPGRVAGGRAEETQYF. CDR3 in DNA: TGTGCCAGCAGCTTACCGGGAAGGGTAGCGGGAGGGCGAGCAGAAGAGACCCAGTACTTC.